A single sample is the source of the 8 T cell receptor beta chains below, sequenced in a study of T cell responses to AZD1222 COVID-19 vaccine. Only in-frame clones appear in the TCRdb table, and some are missing; sequencing was by immunoSEQ multiplex PCR. The data show approximately 170,000 clones, approximately 90% seen once. The input for sequencing was peripheral blood, taken 28 days after the second AZD1222 dose. The receptors shown here come from an adult who received the AZD1222 COVID-19 vaccine.

The rearrangement joins TRBV5-1 to TRBJ1-5, with D possibly matching TRBD1 (5 bases). Between the trimmed V and J ends, which lost 0 bases and 2 bases, there was a span of 27 bases. This CDR3 spans 21 amino acids. CDR1 and CDR2 (germline): SGHRS, YFSETQ. The CDR3 region is CASSLAHSGGTFLGGNQPQHF. In DNA form, the CDR3 reads TGCGCCAGCAGCTTGGCCCATAGTGGCGGGACGTTCCTAGGAGGCAATCAGCCCCAGCATTTT.

The gene calls are TRBV19 and TRBJ2-7; either TRBD1 or TRBD2 may supply D (5 bases each). The germline CDR1 and CDR2 sequences are LNHDA and SQIVND (reference sequence). This CDR3 is built from 14 residues. V was cut by 6 bases and J by 2 bases, with 14 bases left in between. DNA of the CDR3: TGTGCCAGTAGCCCAGTCCTGGGACCCTACGAGCAGTACTTC. Translated: CASSPVLGPYEQYF.

The CDR3 loop is CASSQGGWDGYTF. The CDR3 DNA reads TGTGCCAGCAGCCAAGGAGGCTGGGATGGCTACACCTTC. The V call is TRBV3-1 (or the pseudogene TRBV3-2), the J call TRBJ1-2, with D unclear. The CDR3 has 13 residues. CDR1 LGHDT and CDR2 YNNKEL come from the germline V gene (reference sequence). Trimming removed 1 base from V and 6 bases from J, with 9 bases in between.

The V gene is TRBV5-1, the J gene TRBJ1-3, with TRBD1 identical over 7 bases. J was trimmed by 1 base and V by 0 bases; bases with no gene match: 7. The germline gives CDR1 SGHRS, CDR2 YFSETQ. The length of the CDR3 is 17 residues. The CDR3 sequence: CASSLALQGLSGNTIYF. DNA for the CDR3: TGCGCCAGCAGCTTGGCTCTACAGGGGTTGTCTGGAAACACCATATATTTT.

The chain employs TRBV7-2 and TRBJ1-4; D is undetermined. In germline, CDR1 is SGHTA, CDR2 FQGNSA. V was shortened by 4 bases and J by 4 bases, with 19 bases between the two germline ends. The CDR3 contains 17 residues. The CDR3: CASSSRRGGPDNEKLFF. CDR3 in DNA: TGTGCCAGCAGCTCCCGCCGGGGAGGGCCAGATAATGAAAAACTGTTTTTT. Full variable domain (rest looked up from reference TRBV7-2 and TRBJ1-4): GAGVSQSPSNKVTEKGKDVELRCDPISGHTALYWYRQSLGQGLEFLIYFQGNSAPDKSGLPSDRFSAERTGGSVSTLTIQRTQQEDSAVYLCASSSRRGGPDNEKLFFGSGTQLSVL.

CDR3: CASSLGQGAGQPQHF. The DNA for the CDR3 is TGCGCCAGCAGCTTGGGGCAGGGGGCGGGTCAGCCCCAGCATTTT. This chain uses TRBV5-1 with TRBJ1-5, with 8 bases that match TRBD1. The CDR3 length is 15 residues. Per the germline V gene, CDR1 is SGHRS and CDR2 is YFSETQ. V lost 0 bases, J lost 6 bases, and 5 bases stayed unmatched.

V is TRBV5-1 and J is TRBJ2-5, with 10 bases aligning to TRBD2. With 1 base clipped from V and 5 bases from J, the junction kept 5 bases outside the gene matches. The CDR3 consists of 15 residues. Germline values: CDR1 SGHRS, CDR2 YFSETQ. The CDR3: CASSLSGGAPETQYF. The CDR3 DNA reads TGCGCCAGCAGCTTGAGCGGGGGGGCCCCGGAGACCCAGTACTTC.

The J gene is TRBJ1-1, the V gene TRBV6-2 or TRBV6-3; weak D call: TRBD1 (5 bases). Germline-derived CDR1 and CDR2 are MNHEY and SVGEGT. The CDR3 spans 16 residues. V gave up 2 bases and J gave up 0 bases, with 13 bases separating them. Here the CDR3 DNA reads TGTGCCAGCAGTTACGCCCGGGACGGTCTGAACACTGAAGCTTTCTTT. It translates to CASSYARDGLNTEAFF.